Listed below are T cell receptor beta chains from one sample, sequenced in a study of blood T cell repertoires in COVID-19. The table came from immunoSEQ multiplex PCR; TCRdb's copy has only in-frame clones and leaves some out. The sample yields around 75,000 clones, around 80% seen once. Sequenced input: peripheral blood. These TCRs come from a man aged 50 to 59 with COVID-19, enrolled during active disease. Both conserved end residues are part of each CDR3. The D gene is left open where the match is weak. Clone size is not always given. Where it is, it says once, few, many or a class for expanded clones.

>TRBD2|few|TRBV3-1/TRBV3-2|TRBJ2-7
TGTTTTAACCCCGGGACTAGCGGGAACTACGAGCAGTACTTC
CFNPGTSGNYEQYF
>NA|NA|TRBV7-8|TRBJ2-7
TGTGCCAGCAGCTTAGGCAGACTCTCCTACGAGCAGTACTTC
CASSLGRLSYEQYF
>NA|once|TRBV30|TRBJ1-6
TGTGCCTGGAGTATGTCAGATAATTCACCCCTCCACTTT
CAWSMSDNSPLHF
>TRBD2|NA|TRBV20-1|TRBJ2-3
TGCAGTGCTAGTTCGCTAGCGGGAGGGTCAGATACGCAGTATTTT
CSASSLAGGSDTQYF
>NA|NA|TRBV5-4|TRBJ1-2
TGTGCCAGCAGCTTTCCGGGTTACCTCTCCGGCTACACCTTC
CASSFPGYLSGYTF
>NA|few|TRBV28|TRBJ2-5
TGTGCCAGCAGTTTATGGGGTGGCGGGGAGACCCAGTACTTC
CASSLWGGGETQYF
>NA|NA|TRBV4-1|TRBJ2-5
TGCGCCAGCAGCCAAGTGGGGGCAGCCTCGGGAGAGACCCAGTACTTC
CASSQVGAASGETQYF
>NA|NA|TRBV11-2|TRBJ2-3
TGTGCCAGCAGCGGAGGGTCCAGGGTGGCAGATACGCAGTATTTT
CASSGGSRVADTQYF
>NA|NA|TRBV4-3|TRBJ1-3
TGCGCCAGCAGCCAAGATTTTGACGGAGTCGGCGGGGACACCATATATTTT
CASSQDFDGVGGDTIYF
>TRBD1|NA|TRBV27|TRBJ1-1
TGTGCCAGCACTCTGCGGCCTCCTGGGACAGTTAACACTGAAGCTTTCTTT
CASTLRPPGTVNTEAFF
>NA|NA|TRBV25-1|TRBJ2-7
TGTGCCAGCAGTGACCGATACATGGGAGGCGAGCAGTACTTC
CASSDRYMGGEQYF
>NA|once|TRBV29-1|TRBJ2-2
TGCAGCGTGGTGGACTCGAACACCGGGGAGCTGTTTTTT
CSVVDSNTGELFF
>NA|few|TRBV18|TRBJ2-6
TGTGCCAGCTCACCAGGAGGGTCAGGGGCCAACGTCCTGACTTTC
CASSPGGSGANVLTF
>TRBD1|NA|TRBV7-3|TRBJ2-1
TGTGCCAGCAGCTTAACGGGGACAGGGTTCGACAATGAGCAGTTCTTC
CASSLTGTGFDNEQFF
>NA|NA|TRBV7-9|TRBJ1-6
TGTGCCAGCAGCCAAGGAGGATGGGGTTCACCCCTCCACTTT
CASSQGGWGSPLHF
>NA|once|TRBV4-2|TRBJ2-3
TGTGCCAGCAGCCAAGCCCGTGAGGAGGGAGATATGCAGTATTTT
CASSQAREEGDMQYF
>NA|NA|TRBV28|TRBJ2-7
TGTGCCAGCAGTTTGCCAGGATACGAGCAGTACTTC
CASSLPGYEQYF